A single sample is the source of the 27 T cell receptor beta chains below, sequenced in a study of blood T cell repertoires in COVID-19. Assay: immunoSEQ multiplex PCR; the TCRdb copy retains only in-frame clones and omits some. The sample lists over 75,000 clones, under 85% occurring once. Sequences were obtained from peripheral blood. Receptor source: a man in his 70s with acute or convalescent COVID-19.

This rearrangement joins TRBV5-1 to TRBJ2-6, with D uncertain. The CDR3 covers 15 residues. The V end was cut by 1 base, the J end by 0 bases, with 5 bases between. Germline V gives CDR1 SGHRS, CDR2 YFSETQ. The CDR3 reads CASSLLISGANVLTF. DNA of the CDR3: TGCGCCAGCAGCTTGTTAATCTCTGGGGCCAACGTCCTGACTTTC.

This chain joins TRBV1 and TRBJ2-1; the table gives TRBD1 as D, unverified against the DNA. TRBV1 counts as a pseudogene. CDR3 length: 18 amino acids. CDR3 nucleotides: TGCACCAGCAGCCGAGACACGACGCTTTTCGGTGGGGGCCCTGAGCAGTTCTTC. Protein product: CTSSRDTTLFGGGPEQFF.

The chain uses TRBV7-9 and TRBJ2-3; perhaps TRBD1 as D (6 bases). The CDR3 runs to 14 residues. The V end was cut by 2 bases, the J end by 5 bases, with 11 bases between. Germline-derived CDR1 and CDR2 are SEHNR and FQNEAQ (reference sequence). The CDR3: CASSLSRTVDTQYF. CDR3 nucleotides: TGTGCCAGCAGCTTATCAAGGACAGTAGATACGCAGTATTTT.

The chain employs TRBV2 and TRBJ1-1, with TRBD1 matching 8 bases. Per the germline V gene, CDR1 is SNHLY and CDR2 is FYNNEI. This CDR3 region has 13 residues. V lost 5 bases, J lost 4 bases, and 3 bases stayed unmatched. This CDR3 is CASSRQGITEAFF. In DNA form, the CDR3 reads TGTGCCAGCAGTAGACAGGGGATCACTGAAGCTTTCTTT. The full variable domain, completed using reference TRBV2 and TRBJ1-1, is EPEVTQTPSHQVTQMGQEVILRCVPISNHLYFYWYRQILGQKVEFLVSFYNNEISEKSEIFDDQFSVERPDGSNFTLKIRSTKLEDSAMYFCASSRQGITEAFFGQGTRLTVV.

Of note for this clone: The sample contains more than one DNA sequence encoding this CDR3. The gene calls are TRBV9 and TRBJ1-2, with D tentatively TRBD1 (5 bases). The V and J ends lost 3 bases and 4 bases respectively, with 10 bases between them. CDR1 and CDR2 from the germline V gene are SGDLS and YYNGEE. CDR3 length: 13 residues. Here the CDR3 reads CASSAGGIYGYTF. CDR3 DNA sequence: TGTGCCAGCAGCGCCGGGGGGATCTATGGCTACACCTTC.

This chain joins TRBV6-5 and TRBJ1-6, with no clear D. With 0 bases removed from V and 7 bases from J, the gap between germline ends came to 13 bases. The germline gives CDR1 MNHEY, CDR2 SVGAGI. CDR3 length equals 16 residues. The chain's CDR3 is CASSYSRGGVNSPLHF. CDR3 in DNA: TGTGCCAGCAGTTACTCTCGGGGAGGAGTGAATTCACCCCTCCACTTT.

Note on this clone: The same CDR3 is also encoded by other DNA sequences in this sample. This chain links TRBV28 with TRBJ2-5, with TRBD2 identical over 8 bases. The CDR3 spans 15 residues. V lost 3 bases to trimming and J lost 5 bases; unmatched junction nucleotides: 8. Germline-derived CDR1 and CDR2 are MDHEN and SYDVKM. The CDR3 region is CASSFGGGGRETQYF. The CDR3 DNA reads TGTGCCAGCAGTTTCGGGGGGGGCGGGCGGGAGACCCAGTACTTC.

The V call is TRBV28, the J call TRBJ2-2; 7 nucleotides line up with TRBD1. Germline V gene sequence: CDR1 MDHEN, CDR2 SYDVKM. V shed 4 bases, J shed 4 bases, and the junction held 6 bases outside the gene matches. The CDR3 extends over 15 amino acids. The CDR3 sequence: CASSSRDRLTGELFF. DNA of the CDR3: TGTGCCAGCAGTTCTCGGGACAGACTCACCGGGGAGCTGTTTTTT.

CDR3 nucleotide sequence: TGCGCCAGCAGCCGAAGGACAGAGACCTACGAGCAGTACTTC. Amino acids: CASSRRTETYEQYF. The rearrangement uses TRBV4-1 and TRBJ2-7; possibly TRBD1 for D (6 bases). Trimming took off 4 bases at V and 2 bases at J, with 12 bases between the two ends. The CDR3 runs to 14 residues. Germline loops: CDR1 MGHRA, CDR2 YSYEKL.

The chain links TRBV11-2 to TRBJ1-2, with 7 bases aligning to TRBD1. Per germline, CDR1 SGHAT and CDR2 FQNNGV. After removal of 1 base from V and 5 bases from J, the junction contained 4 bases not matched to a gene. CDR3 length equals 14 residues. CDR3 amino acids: CASSLALTGYGYTF. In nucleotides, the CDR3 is TGTGCCAGCAGCTTAGCCCTGACAGGGTATGGCTACACCTTC. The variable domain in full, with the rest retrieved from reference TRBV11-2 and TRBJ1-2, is EAGVAQSPRYKIIEKRQSVAFWCNPISGHATLYWYQQILGQGPKLLIQFQNNGVVDDSQLPKDRFSAERLKGVDSTLKIQPAKLEDSAVYLCASSLALTGYGYTFGSGTRLTVV.

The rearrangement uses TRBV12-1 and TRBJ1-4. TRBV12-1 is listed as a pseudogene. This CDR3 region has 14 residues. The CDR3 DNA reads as TGTGCCAGCACCGGCCGACGGGGGAATGAAAAACTGTTTTTT. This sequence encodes CASTGRRGNEKLFF.

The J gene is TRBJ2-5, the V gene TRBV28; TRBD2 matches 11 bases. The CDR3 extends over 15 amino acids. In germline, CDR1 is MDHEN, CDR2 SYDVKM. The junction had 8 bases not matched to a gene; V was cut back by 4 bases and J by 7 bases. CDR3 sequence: CASSSLAGASVTQYF. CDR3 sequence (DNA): TGTGCCAGCAGTTCACTAGCGGGGGCGTCGGTGACCCAGTACTTC.

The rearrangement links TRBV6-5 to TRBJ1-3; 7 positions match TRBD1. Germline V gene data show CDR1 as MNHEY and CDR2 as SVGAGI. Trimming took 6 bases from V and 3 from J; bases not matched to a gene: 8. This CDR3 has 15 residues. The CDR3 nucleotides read TGTGCCAGCAGATCCGGGACAGCAGATGGAAACACCATATATTTT. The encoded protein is CASRSGTADGNTIYF.

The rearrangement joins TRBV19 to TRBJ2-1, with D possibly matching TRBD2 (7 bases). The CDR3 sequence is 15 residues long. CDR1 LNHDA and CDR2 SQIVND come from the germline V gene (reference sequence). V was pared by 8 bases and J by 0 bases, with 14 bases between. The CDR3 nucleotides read TGTGCCAGTCAAACGGGGGGCCTCTCCTACAATGAGCAGTTCTTC. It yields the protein CASQTGGLSYNEQFF.

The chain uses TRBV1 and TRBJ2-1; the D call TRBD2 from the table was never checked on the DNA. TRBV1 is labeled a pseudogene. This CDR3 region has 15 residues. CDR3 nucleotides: TGCACCAGCAGCCAAGAAGTGCAGCGGGGGGGGGAGCAGTTCTTC. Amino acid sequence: CTSSQEVQRGGEQFF.

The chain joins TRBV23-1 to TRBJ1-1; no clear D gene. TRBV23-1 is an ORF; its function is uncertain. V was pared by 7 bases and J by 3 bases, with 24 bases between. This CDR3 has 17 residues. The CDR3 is CASTQPDPREAHTEAFF. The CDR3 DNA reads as TGCGCCAGCACCCAACCGGACCCCCGGGAGGCGCACACTGAAGCTTTCTTT.

The CDR3 region is CAWSDRADQPQHF. As DNA, the CDR3 is TGTGCCTGGAGTGACAGGGCAGATCAGCCCCAGCATTTT. The chain employs TRBV30 and TRBJ1-5; maybe TRBD1 (6 bases). V was cut by 1 base and J by 5 bases, with 9 bases left in between. The CDR3 is 13 residues long. CDR1 and CDR2 from the germline V gene are GTSNPN and SVGIG (reference sequence).

The CDR3, as DNA: TGTGCCAGCAGCCTAATTGACAGGAACACTGAAGCTTTCTTT. It specifies CASSLIDRNTEAFF. The rearrangement uses TRBV3-1 (or the pseudogene TRBV3-2) and TRBJ1-1, with D possibly being TRBD1 (5 bases). Trimming stripped 4 bases from V and 1 base from J, with 10 bases between. Germline V gene lookup returns CDR1 LGHDT and CDR2 YNNKEL (reference sequence). This CDR3 region has 14 residues.

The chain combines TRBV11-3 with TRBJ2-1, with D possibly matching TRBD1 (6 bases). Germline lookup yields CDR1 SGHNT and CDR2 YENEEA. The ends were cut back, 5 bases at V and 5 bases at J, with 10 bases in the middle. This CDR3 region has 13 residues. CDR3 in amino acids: CASSTGHNNEQFF. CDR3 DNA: TGTGCCAGCAGCACGGGACATAACAATGAGCAGTTCTTC.

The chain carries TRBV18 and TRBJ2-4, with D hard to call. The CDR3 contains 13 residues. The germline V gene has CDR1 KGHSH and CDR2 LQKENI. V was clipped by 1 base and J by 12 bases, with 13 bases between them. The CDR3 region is CASSPQKARGQYF. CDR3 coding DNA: TGTGCCAGCTCACCACAGAAGGCGCGAGGTCAGTACTTC.

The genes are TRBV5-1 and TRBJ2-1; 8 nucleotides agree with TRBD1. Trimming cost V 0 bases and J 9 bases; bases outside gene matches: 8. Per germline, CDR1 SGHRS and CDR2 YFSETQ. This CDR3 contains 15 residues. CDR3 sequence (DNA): TGCGCCAGCAGCTTGGCCACAGGGGGTTTAGGTGAGCAGTTCTTC. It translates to CASSLATGGLGEQFF.

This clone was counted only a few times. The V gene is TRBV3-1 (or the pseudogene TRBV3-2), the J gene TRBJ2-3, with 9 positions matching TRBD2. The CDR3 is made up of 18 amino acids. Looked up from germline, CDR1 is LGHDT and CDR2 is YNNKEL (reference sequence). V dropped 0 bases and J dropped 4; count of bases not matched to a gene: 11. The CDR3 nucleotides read TGTGCCAGCAGCCAAGAAACAGCGGGGGGCCTTCTGGCAGATACGCAGTATTTT. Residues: CASSQETAGGLLADTQYF.

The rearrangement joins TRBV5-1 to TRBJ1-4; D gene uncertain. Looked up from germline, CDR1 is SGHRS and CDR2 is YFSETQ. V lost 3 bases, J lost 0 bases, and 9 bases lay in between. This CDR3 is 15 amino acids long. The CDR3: CASSSSGPTNEKLFF. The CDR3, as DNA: TGCGCCAGCAGCTCCTCGGGTCCAACTAATGAAAAACTGTTTTTT. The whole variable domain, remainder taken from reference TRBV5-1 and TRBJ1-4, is KAGVTQTPRYLIKTRGQQVTLSCSPISGHRSVSWYQQTPGQGLQFLFEYFSETQRNKGNFPGRFSGRQFSNSRSEMNVSTLELGDSALYLCASSSSGPTNEKLFFGSGTQLSVL.

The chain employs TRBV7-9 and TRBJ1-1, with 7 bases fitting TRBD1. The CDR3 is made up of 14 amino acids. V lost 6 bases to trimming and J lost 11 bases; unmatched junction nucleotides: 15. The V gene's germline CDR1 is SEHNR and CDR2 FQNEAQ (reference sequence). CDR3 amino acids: CASSSGQEENGAFF. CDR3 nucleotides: TGTGCCAGCAGTTCCGGACAGGAAGAGAATGGGGCTTTCTTT.

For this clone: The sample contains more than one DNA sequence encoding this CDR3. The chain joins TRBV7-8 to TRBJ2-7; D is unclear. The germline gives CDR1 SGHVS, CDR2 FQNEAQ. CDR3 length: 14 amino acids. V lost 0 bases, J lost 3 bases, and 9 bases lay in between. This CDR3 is CASSLARQYYEQYF. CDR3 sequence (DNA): TGTGCCAGCAGCTTAGCGAGGCAGTACTACGAGCAGTACTTC.

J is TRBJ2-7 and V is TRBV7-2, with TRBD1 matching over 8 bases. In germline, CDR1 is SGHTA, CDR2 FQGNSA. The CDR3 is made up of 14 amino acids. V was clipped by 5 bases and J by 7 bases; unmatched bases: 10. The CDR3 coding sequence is TGTGCCAGCAGCCTCCATGGGACAGGTTGGGAGCAGTACGTC. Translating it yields CASSLHGTGWEQYV.

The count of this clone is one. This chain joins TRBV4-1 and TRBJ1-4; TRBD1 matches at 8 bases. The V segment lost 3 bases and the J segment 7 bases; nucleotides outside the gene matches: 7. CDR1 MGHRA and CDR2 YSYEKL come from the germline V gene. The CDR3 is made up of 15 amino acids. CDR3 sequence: CASSHLQGDGEKLFF. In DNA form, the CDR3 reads TGCGCCAGCAGCCACCTACAGGGGGACGGTGAAAAACTGTTTTTT.